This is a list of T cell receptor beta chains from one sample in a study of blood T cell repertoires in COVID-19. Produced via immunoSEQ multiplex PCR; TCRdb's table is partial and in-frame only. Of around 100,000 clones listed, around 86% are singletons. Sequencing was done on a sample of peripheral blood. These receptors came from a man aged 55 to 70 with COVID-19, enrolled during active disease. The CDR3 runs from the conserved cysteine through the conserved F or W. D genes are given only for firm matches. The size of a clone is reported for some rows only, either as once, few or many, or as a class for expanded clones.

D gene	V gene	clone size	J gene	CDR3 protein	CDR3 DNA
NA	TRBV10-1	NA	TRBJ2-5	CASSENRARGETQYF	TGCGCCAGCAGTGAGAACAGGGCCAGAGGAGAGACCCAGTACTTC
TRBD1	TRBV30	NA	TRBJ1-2	CAWSAGQYYGYTF	TGTGCCTGGAGTGCGGGACAGTACTATGGCTACACCTTC
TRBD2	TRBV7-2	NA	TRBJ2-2	CASSWTSGRAGTGELFF	TGTGCCAGCAGCTGGACTAGCGGGAGGGCCGGCACCGGGGAGCTGTTTTTT
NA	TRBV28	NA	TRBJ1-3	CASSLSAGESGNTIYF	TGTGCCAGCAGCCTTTCGGCCGGGGAGTCTGGAAACACCATATATTTT
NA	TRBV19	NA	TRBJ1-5	CASSIWKGGQPQHF	TGTGCCAGTAGTATCTGGAAGGGCGGGCAGCCCCAGCATTTT
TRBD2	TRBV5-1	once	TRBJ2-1	CASSLGLADYNEQFF	TGCGCCAGCAGCTTGGGACTAGCGGATTACAATGAGCAGTTCTTC
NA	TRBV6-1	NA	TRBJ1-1	CASSEALRYTEAFF	TGTGCCAGCAGTGAAGCGCTTCGGTACACTGAAGCTTTCTTT
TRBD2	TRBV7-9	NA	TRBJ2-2	CASSLGSGGPLRTGELFF	TGTGCCAGCAGCTTAGGGTCGGGAGGGCCCTTGAGGACCGGGGAGCTGTTTTTT
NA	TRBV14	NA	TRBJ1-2	CASSQDQGNYGYTF	TGTGCCAGCAGCCAAGATCAGGGGAACTATGGCTACACCTTC
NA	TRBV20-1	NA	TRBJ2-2	CSARFIGELFF	TGCAGTGCTAGATTTATCGGGGAGCTGTTTTTT
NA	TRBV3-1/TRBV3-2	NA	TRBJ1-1	CASSQGSHTEAFF	TGTGCCAGCAGCCAGGGGAGTCACACTGAAGCTTTCTTT
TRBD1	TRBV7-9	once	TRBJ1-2	CASSSTGGYGYTF	TGTGCCAGCAGTTCCACAGGGGGGTATGGCTACACCTTC
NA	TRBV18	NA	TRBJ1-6	CASSPVRTGRSPLHF	TGTGCCAGCTCACCGGTTCGGACGGGGAGGTCACCCCTCCACTTT
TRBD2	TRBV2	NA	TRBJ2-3	CASIGTSTDTQYF	TGTGCCAGCATCGGGACTAGTACAGATACGCAGTATTTT
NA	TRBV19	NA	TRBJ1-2	CASSRGYGYTF	TGTGCCAGTAGCAGGGGCTATGGCTACACCTTC
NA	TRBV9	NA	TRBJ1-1	CASSAPDTEAFF	TGTGCCAGCAGCGCCCCAGACACTGAAGCTTTCTTT
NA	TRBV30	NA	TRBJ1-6	CAWIGFTGFHF	TGTGCCTGGATCGGGTTTACAGGGTTTCACTTT
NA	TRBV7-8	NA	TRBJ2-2	CASSSRESGELFF	TGTGCCAGCAGCTCACGGGAGTCCGGGGAGCTGTTTTTT
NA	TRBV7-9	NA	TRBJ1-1	CASSLGDMNTEAFF	TGTGCCAGCAGCCTAGGGGACATGAACACTGAAGCTTTCTTT
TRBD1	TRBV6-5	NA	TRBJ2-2	CASSRQGTGELFF	TGTGCCAGCAGTCGACAGGGTACCGGGGAGCTGTTTTTT
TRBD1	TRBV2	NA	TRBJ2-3	CAIPGRGQPWDTQYF	TGTGCCATCCCAGGACGGGGACAGCCCTGGGATACGCAGTATTTT
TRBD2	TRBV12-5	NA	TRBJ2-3	CASGLVLGLDSHTQYF	TGTGCTAGTGGTTTGGTACTGGGACTAGATTCCCATACGCAGTATTTT
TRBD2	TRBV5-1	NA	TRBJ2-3	CASSHGTSGSTDTQYF	TGCGCCAGCAGCCACGGGACTAGCGGTAGCACAGATACGCAGTATTTT
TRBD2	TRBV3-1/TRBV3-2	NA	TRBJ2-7	CASSQIPGLAGSYEQYF	TGTGCCAGCAGCCAAATCCCGGGACTAGCGGGATCTTACGAGCAGTACTTC
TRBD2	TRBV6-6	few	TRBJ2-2	CASSPASGGLGELFF	TGTGCCAGCAGCCCTGCTAGCGGGGGCCTCGGGGAGCTGTTTTTT
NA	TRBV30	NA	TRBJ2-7	CAWSVQYEQYF	TGTGCCTGGAGTGTACAGTACGAGCAGTACTTC
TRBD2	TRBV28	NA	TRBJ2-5	CASSSPGTSGRAEETQYF	TGTGCCAGCAGTTCCCCGGGGACTAGCGGGAGGGCTGAAGAGACCCAGTACTTC
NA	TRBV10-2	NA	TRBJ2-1	CASLPSGSGGANEQFF	TGCGCCAGCTTGCCCTCGGGTTCCGGGGGAGCCAATGAGCAGTTCTTC
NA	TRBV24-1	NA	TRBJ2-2	CATSDLVNGELFF	TGTGCCACCAGTGATTTGGTCAACGGGGAGCTGTTTTTT
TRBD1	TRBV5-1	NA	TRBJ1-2	CASSSGQGGGYTF	TGCGCCAGCAGCTCTGGACAGGGCGGCGGCTACACCTTC
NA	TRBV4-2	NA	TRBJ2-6	CASSQDGRPGANVLTF	TGTGCCAGCAGCCAAGATGGGAGACCTGGGGCCAACGTCCTGACTTTC
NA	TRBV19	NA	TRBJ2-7	CASSMSIETGEQYF	TGTGCCAGTAGTATGAGTATAGAGACGGGTGAGCAGTACTTC
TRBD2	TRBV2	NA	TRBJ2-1	CASGGEREGSSYNEQFF	TGTGCCAGCGGGGGCGAGCGGGAGGGGAGCTCCTACAATGAGCAGTTCTTC
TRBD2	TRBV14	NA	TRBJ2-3	CASSHLAGDADTQYF	TGTGCCAGCAGCCATTTAGCGGGAGATGCAGATACGCAGTATTTT
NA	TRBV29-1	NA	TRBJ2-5	CSVEDLARGETQYF	TGCAGCGTTGAAGATCTCGCCCGGGGGGAGACCCAGTACTTC
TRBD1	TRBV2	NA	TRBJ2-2	CASSIGRGRTGELFF	TGTGCCAGCAGTATAGGAAGGGGGCGGACCGGGGAGCTGTTTTTT
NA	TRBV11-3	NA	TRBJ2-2	CASSHTLGLSLRGELFF	TGTGCCAGCAGCCACACTCTGGGACTTTCCCTTAGAGGGGAGCTGTTTTTT
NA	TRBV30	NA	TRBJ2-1	CAWSAGGLDNEQFF	TGTGCCTGGAGTGCGGGGGGCCTCGACAATGAGCAGTTCTTC
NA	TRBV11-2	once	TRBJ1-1	CASSWARTIEAFF	TGTGCCAGCAGCTGGGCCCGGACAATTGAAGCTTTCTTT
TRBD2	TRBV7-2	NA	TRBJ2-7	CASSQWGREGLSYEQYF	TGTGCCAGCAGCCAATGGGGGCGGGAGGGCCTGTCCTACGAGCAGTACTTC
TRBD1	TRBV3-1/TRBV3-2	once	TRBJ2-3	CASSPGQGTDTQYF	TGTGCCAGCAGCCCCGGACAGGGTACAGATACGCAGTATTTT
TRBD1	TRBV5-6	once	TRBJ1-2	CASTWDRGRYGYTF	TGTGCCAGCACCTGGGACAGGGGTAGGTATGGCTACACCTTC
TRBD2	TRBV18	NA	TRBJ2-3	CASSPGTSGSTDTQYF	TGTGCCAGCTCACCCGGGACTAGCGGTAGCACAGATACGCAGTATTTT
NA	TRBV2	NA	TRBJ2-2	CASEREWMTGELFF	TGTGCCAGCGAACGGGAGTGGATGACCGGGGAGCTGTTTTTT
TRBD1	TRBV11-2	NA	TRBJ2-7	CASSPAPGGYEQYF	TGTGCCAGCAGCCCTGCGCCAGGGGGCTACGAGCAGTACTTC
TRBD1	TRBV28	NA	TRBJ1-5	CASRPPDRGGGQPQHF	TGTGCCAGCAGACCCCCTGACAGGGGGGGTGGGCAGCCCCAGCATTTT